This entry is about one T cell receptor (beta chain). Its antigen is undetermined. The data were taken from a study of shared clonotypes between healthy human individuals. Study results and caveats: Naive CD4 clonotypes were shared across several donors at around 5.4%.

Authors' methods: ImmunoSEQ output lacked quality scores and full-length reads, limiting matched filtering. The data were produced by immunoSEQ multiplex PCR, yet TCRdb's version contains in-frame clones alone and is incomplete. The V and J calls and clone size come from that table; D and trimming were worked out from the DNA. Here the sample spans under 1,100,000 clones, about 76% being singletons. All participating donors were Caucasian adults from Nashville, Tennessee. CDR3 size: 16 residues. The germline V gene has CDR1 SGDLS and CDR2 YYNGEE. Trimming took off 4 bases at V and 5 bases at J, with 20 bases between the two ends.

The TCR sequence derives from a man aged 18 to 29 in good health. Sequenced input: memory CD4+ T cells sorted from blood. The subset is: CD45RA-negative fraction. The gene calls are TRBV9 and TRBJ2-3; the D gene is possibly TRBD2 (7 bases). The CDR3 nucleotides read TGTGCCAGCAGCTCGATCGGTGGGGGGGCGGTAGATACGCAGTATTTT. This translates into CASSSIGGGAVDTQYF.